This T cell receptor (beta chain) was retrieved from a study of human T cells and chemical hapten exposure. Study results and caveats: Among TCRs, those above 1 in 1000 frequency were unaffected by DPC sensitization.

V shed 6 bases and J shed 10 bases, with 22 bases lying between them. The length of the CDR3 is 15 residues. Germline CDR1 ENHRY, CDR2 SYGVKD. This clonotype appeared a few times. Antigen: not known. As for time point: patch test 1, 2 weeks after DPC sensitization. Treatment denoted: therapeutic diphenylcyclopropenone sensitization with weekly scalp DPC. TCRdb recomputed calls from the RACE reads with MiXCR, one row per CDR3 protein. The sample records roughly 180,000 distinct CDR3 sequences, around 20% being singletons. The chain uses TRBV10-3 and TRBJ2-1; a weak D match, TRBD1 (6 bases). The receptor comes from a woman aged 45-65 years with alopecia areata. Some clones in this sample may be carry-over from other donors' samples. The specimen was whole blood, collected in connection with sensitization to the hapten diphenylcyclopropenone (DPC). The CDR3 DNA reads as TGTGCCATCAGACCGGACAGTTGGGGACGTCAGGAGCAGTTCTTC. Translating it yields CAIRPDSWGRQEQFF.